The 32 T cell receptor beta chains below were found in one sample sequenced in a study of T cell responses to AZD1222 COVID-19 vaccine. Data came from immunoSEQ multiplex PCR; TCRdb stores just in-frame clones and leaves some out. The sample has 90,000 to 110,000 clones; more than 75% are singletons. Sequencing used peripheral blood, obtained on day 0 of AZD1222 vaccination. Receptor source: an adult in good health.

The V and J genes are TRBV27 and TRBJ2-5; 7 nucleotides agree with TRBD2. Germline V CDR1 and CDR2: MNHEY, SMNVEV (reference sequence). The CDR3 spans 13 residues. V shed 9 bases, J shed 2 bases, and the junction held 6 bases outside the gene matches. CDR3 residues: CARVVGLQETQYF. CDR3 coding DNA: TGTGCCAGGGTAGTGGGACTACAAGAGACCCAGTACTTC.

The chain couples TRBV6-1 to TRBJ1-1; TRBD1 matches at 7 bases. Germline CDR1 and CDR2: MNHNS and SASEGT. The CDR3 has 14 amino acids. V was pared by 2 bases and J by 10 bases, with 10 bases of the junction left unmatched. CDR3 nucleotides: TGTGCCAGCAGTGAATTTTTCTCGGCAGGGGGAGCTTTCTTT. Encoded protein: CASSEFFSAGGAFF.

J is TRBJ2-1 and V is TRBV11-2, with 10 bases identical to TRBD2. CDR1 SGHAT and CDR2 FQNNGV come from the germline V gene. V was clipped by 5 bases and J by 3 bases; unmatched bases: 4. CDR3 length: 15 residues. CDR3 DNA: TGTGCCAGCAGCAAACTAGCGGGGAACTACAATGAGCAGTTCTTC. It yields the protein CASSKLAGNYNEQFF. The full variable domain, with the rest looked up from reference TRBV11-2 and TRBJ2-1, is EAGVAQSPRYKIIEKRQSVAFWCNPISGHATLYWYQQILGQGPKLLIQFQNNGVVDDSQLPKDRFSAERLKGVDSTLKIQPAKLEDSAVYLCASSKLAGNYNEQFFGPGTRLTVL.

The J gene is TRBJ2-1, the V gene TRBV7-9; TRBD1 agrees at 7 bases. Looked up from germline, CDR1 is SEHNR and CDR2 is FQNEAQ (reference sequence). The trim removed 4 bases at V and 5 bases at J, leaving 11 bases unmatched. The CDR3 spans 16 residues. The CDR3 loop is CASSSRQGNWDNEQFF. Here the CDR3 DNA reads TGTGCCAGCAGCTCCCGACAGGGTAATTGGGACAATGAGCAGTTCTTC.

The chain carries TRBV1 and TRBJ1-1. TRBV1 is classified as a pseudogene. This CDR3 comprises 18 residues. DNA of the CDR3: TGCACCAGCAGCCAAAAATCTCCGGGATCAGGGAGGAGCACTGAAGCTTTCTTT. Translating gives CTSSQKSPGSGRSTEAFF.

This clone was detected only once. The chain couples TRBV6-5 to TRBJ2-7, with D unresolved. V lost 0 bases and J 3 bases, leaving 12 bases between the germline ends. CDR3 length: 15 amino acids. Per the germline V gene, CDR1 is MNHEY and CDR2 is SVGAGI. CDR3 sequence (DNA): TGTGCCAGCAGTTACTCGGGCCTTGGGCGCTACGAGCAGTACTTC. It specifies CASSYSGLGRYEQYF.

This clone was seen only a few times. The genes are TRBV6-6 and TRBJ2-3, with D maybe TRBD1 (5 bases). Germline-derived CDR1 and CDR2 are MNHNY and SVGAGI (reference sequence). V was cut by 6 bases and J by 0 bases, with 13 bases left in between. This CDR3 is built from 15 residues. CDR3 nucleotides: TGTGCCAGCAGGGGCGACAGCTATAGCACAGATACGCAGTATTTT. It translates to CASRGDSYSTDTQYF.

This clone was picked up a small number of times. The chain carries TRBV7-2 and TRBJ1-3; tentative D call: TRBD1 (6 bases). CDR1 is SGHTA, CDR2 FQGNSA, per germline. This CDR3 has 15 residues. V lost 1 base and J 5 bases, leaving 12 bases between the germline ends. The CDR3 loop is CASSLEVTGRNTIYF. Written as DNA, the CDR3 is TGTGCCAGCAGCTTAGAGGTCACAGGGCGAAACACCATATATTTT.

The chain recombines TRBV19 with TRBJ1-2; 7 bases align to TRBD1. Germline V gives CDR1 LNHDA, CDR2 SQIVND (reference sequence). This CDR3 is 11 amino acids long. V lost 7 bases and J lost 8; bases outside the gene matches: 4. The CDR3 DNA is TGTGCCAGTACAGGGGGAGAGGGCTACACCTTC. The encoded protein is CASTGGEGYTF.

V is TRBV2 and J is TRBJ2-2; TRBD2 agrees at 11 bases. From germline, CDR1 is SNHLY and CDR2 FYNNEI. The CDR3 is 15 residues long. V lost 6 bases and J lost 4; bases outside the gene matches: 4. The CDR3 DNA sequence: TGTGCCAGCAGCCGACTAGCGGGGTTCACCGGGGAGCTGTTTTTT. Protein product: CASSRLAGFTGELFF.

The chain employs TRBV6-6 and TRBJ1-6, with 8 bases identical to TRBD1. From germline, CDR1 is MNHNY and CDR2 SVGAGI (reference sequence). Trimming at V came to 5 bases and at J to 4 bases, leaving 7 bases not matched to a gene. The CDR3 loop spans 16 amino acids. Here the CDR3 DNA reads TGTGCCAGCAGTCGACGGACAGGGATGTATAATTCACCCCTCCACTTT. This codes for CASSRRTGMYNSPLHF.

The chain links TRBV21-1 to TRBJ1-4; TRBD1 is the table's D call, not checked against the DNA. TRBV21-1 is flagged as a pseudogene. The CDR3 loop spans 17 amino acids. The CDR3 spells CASSLWRGRTTNEKLFF. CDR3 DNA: TGTGCCAGCAGCCTGTGGAGGGGGCGGACGACTAATGAAAAACTGTTTTTT.

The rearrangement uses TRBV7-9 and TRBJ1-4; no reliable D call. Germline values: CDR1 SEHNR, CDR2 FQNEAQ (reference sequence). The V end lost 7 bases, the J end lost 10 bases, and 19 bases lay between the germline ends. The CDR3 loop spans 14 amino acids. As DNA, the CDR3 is TGTGCCAGCAACCTGGCGGGGTCTGGGTTAAAACTGTTTTTT. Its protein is CASNLAGSGLKLFF.

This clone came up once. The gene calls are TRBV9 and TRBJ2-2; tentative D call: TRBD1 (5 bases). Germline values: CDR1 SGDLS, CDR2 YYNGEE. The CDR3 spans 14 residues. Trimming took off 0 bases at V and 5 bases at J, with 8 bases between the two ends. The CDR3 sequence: CASSVVRTTGELFF. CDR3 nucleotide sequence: TGTGCCAGCAGCGTAGTCCGGACAACCGGGGAGCTGTTTTTT.

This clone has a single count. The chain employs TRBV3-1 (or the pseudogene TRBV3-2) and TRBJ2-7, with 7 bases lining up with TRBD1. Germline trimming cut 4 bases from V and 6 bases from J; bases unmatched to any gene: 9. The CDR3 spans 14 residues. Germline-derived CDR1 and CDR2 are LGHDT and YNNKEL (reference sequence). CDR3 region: CASSLKTGSGEQYF. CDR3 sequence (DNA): TGTGCCAGCAGCCTAAAGACAGGGTCGGGCGAGCAGTACTTC.

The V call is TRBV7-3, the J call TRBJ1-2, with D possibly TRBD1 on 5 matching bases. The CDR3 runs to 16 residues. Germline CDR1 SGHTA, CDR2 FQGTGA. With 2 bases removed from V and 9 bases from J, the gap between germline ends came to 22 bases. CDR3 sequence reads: CASSLGAGGGRASYTF. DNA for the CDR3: TGTGCCAGCAGCTTAGGTGCGGGTGGGGGACGGGCGAGCTACACCTTC.

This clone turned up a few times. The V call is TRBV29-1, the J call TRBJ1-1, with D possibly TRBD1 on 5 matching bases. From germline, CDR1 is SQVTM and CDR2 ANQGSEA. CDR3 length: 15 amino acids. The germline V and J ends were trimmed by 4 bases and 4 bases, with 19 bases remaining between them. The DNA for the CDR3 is TGCAGCGTTGTAGGTAGCGGGGCGTTGGGCACTGAAGCTTTCTTT. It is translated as CSVVGSGALGTEAFF.

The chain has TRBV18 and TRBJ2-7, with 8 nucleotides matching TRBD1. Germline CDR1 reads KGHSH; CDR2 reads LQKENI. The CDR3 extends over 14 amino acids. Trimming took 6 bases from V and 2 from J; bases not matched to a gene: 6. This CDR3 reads CASSPRTGTYEQYF. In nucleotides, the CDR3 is TGTGCCAGCTCTCCTCGGACAGGGACCTACGAGCAGTACTTC.

The CDR3 reads CASNPGRVITGELFF. CDR3 nucleotides: TGCGCCAGCAACCCCGGCAGGGTCATCACCGGGGAGCTGTTTTTT. The gene calls are TRBV5-1 and TRBJ2-2; D is perhaps TRBD1 (5 bases). Trimming shortened V by 6 bases and J by 4 bases, and 16 bases separated the two germline ends. CDR1 and CDR2 (germline): SGHRS, YFSETQ. The CDR3 is 15 amino acids.

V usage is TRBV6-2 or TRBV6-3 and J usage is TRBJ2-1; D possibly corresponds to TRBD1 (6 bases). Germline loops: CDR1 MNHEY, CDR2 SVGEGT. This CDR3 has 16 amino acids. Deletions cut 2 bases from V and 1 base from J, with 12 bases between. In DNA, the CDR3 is TGTGCCAGCAGTTACCAGGGGTTTGAATCCTACAATGAGCAGTTCTTC. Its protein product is CASSYQGFESYNEQFF.

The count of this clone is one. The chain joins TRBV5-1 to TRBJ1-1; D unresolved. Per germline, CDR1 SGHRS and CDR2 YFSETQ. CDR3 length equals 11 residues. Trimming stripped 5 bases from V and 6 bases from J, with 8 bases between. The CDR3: CASSRESEAFF. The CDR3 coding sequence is TGCGCCAGCAGTCGGGAGTCTGAAGCTTTCTTT.

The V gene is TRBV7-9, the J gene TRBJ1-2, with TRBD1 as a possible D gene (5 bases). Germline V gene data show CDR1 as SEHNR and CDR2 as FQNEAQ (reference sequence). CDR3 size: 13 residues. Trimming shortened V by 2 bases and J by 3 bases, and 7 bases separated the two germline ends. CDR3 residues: CASSLSQDYGYTF. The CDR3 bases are TGTGCCAGCAGCTTATCACAGGACTATGGCTACACCTTC.

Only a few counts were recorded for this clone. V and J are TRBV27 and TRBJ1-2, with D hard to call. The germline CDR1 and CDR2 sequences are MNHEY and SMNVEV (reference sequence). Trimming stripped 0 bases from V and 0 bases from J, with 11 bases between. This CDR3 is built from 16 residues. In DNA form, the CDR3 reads TGTGCCAGCAGTTTATCGGCGGGGAAGCCTAACTATGGCTACACCTTC. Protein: CASSLSAGKPNYGYTF.

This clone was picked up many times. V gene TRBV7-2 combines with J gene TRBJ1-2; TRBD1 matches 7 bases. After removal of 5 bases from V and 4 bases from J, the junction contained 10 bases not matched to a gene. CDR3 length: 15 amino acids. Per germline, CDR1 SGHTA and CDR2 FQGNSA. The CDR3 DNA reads TGTGCCAGCAGCCCGACTCGGGACAGCTTCTATGGCTACACCTTC. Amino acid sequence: CASSPTRDSFYGYTF.

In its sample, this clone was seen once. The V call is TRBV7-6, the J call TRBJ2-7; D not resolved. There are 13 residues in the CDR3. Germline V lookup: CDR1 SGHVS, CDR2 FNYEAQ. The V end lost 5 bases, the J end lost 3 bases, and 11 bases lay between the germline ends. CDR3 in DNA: TGTGCCAGCAGCACCGGACCAAACTACGAGCAGTACTTC. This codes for CASSTGPNYEQYF. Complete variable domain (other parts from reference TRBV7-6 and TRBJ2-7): GAGVSQSPRYKVTKRGQDVALRCDPISGHVSLYWYRQALGQGPEFLTYFNYEAQQDKSGLPNDRFSAERPEGSISTLTIQRTEQRDSAMYRCASSTGPNYEQYFGPGTRLTVT.

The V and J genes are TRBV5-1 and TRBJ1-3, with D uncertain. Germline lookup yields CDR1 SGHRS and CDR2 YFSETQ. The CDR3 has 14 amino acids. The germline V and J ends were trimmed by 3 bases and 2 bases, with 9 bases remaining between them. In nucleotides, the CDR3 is TGCGCCAGCAGCTCGGCCGCGGCTGGAAACACCATATATTTT. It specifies CASSSAAAGNTIYF.

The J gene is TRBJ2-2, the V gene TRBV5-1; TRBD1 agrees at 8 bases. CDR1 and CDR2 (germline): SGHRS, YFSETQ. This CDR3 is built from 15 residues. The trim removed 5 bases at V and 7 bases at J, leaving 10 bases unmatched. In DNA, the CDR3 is TGCGCCAGCAGTCCCCAGGGGGCGTTCGGCGGGGAGCTGTTTTTT. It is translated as CASSPQGAFGGELFF.

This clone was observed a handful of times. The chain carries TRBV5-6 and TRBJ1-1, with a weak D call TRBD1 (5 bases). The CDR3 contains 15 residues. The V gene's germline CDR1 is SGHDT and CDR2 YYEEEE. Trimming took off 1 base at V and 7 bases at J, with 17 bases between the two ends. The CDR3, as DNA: TGTGCCAGCAGCTTGTATGGGGGACGATACGATGAAGCTTTCTTT. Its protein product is CASSLYGGRYDEAFF.

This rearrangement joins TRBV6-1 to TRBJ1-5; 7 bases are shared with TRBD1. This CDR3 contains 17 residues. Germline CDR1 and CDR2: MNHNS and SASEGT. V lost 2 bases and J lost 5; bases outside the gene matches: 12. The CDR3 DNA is TGTGCCAGCAGTGAAATTCCAAGGGACAGAGGCCATCAGCCCCAGCATTTT. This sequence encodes CASSEIPRDRGHQPQHF.

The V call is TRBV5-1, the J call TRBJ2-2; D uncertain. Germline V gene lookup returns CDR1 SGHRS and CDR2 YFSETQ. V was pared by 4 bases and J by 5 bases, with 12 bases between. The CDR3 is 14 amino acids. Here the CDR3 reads CASSSIGTTGELFF. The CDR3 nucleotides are TGCGCCAGCAGCAGCATAGGAACTACCGGGGAGCTGTTTTTT.

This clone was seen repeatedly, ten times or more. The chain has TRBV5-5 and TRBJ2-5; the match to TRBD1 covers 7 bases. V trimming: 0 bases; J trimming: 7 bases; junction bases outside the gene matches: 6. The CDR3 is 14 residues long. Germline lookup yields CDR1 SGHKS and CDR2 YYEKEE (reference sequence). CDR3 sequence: CASSLVQGIGTQYF. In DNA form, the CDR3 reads TGTGCCAGCAGCTTGGTACAGGGGATCGGGACCCAGTACTTC.

The CDR3: CASSLAQDRGYGYTF. As DNA, the CDR3 is TGTGCCAGCAGCTTGGCCCAGGACAGGGGCTATGGCTACACCTTC. V gene TRBV11-2 combines with J gene TRBJ1-2, with TRBD1 matching 9 bases. Germline CDR1 SGHAT, CDR2 FQNNGV. V was pared by 3 bases and J by 4 bases, with 6 bases of the junction left unmatched. The CDR3 contains 15 residues. The full variable domain, rest sourced from reference TRBV11-2 and TRBJ1-2, is EAGVAQSPRYKIIEKRQSVAFWCNPISGHATLYWYQQILGQGPKLLIQFQNNGVVDDSQLPKDRFSAERLKGVDSTLKIQPAKLEDSAVYLCASSLAQDRGYGYTFGSGTRLTVV.